Shown below are 27 T cell receptor beta chains from a single sample sequenced in a study of cytomegalovirus exposure and HLA in healthy donors (dated by TCRdb to about 2017). Library generation was performed with the immunoSEQ multiplex PCR assay. The multiplex PCR relied on a mix of 60 forward primers for TCR Vbeta segments and 13 reverse primers for TCR Jbeta segments. TCRdb re-hosts the immuneACCESS table, in-frame sequences only. Its copies lack some clones; in the studies checked, an unresolved V gene accounts for under half of them, and the cause for the rest is not known. This sample has about 120,000 clones in its table, and 80% of those were observed once. 0.95% to 1.5% of the sample comes from the top ten. The sequenced material came from PBMCs. The receptors stem from a female donor in good health and CMV-seronegative.

The chain couples TRBV11-2 to TRBJ1-1; unclear D gene. CDR1 and CDR2 from the germline V gene are SGHAT and FQNNGV. The length of the CDR3 is 16 residues. V lost 5 bases and J lost 3, with 19 bases in between. The DNA for the CDR3 is TGTGCCAGCAGCCGGAGACCGTTTACGTGGGACACTGAAGCTTTCTTT. Translation gives CASSRRPFTWDTEAFF.

CDR3 protein: CASSQARTGVEQYF. The DNA of the CDR3 is TGTGCCAGCAGCCAAGCTAGGACAGGGGTCGAGCAGTACTTC. The chain joins TRBV4-2 to TRBJ2-7; 9 nucleotides agree with TRBD1. Per germline, CDR1 LGHNA and CDR2 YNFKEQ. The V segment lost 1 base and the J segment 6 bases; nucleotides outside the gene matches: 4. The CDR3 is 14 residues long.

The genes are TRBV5-5 and TRBJ1-2; TRBD1 might be the D (5 bases). The CDR3 sequence is 16 residues long. The germline V and J ends were trimmed by 0 bases and 6 bases, with 18 bases remaining between them. Germline CDR1 is SGHKS and CDR2 is YYEKEE (reference sequence). CDR3: CASSLGGGAGPHGYTF. CDR3 coding DNA: TGTGCCAGCAGCTTGGGTGGAGGGGCGGGCCCCCATGGCTACACCTTC. Variable domain in full (rest from reference TRBV5-5 and TRBJ1-2): DAGVTQSPTHLIKTRGQQVTLRCSPISGHKSVSWYQQVLGQGPQFIFQYYEKEERGRGNFPDRFSARQFPNYSSELNVNALLLGDSALYLCASSLGGGAGPHGYTFGSGTRLTVV.

The J gene is TRBJ2-5, the V gene TRBV28; 13 bases align to TRBD2. Germline trimming cut 4 bases from V and 3 bases from J; bases unmatched to any gene: 5. The CDR3 has 16 residues. Germline CDR1 is MDHEN and CDR2 is SYDVKM. Here the CDR3 DNA reads TGTGCCAGCAGTTCACCCGGGACTAGCGGGGAAGAGACCCAGTACTTC. This translates into CASSSPGTSGEETQYF.

The chain couples TRBV2 to TRBJ2-5; D gene unclear. This CDR3 has 15 amino acids. The germline gives CDR1 SNHLY, CDR2 FYNNEI. V was trimmed by 3 bases and J by 1 base, leaving 12 bases between them. The CDR3 bases are TGTGCCAGCAGTGAGAGATCACCTACCCAAGAGACCCAGTACTTC. Its protein is CASSERSPTQETQYF.

The CDR3 region has the DNA TGTGCCAGCAGCTTACCCCGGGCGGGGACAGGGGGCGTTAAGACCCAGTACTTC. It specifies CASSLPRAGTGGVKTQYF. This chain links TRBV7-9 with TRBJ2-5, with 12 bases lining up with TRBD1. Trimming took 2 bases from V and 6 from J; bases not matched to a gene: 13. Per the germline V gene, CDR1 is SEHNR and CDR2 is FQNEAQ (reference sequence). The CDR3 is 18 residues long.

As regards this clone: The junction does not match germline at one end; this may be a read error. V and J are TRBV15 and TRBJ2-4; D gene unclear. This CDR3 is built from 15 residues. CDR1 and CDR2 (germline): LNHNV, YYDKDF (reference sequence). In DNA form, the CDR3 reads TGTGCCACCAGCAGGGCACCAGGTTCCAAAAACAGTCAGTACTTC. Its translation is CATSRAPGSKNSQYF.

This clone has only a few counts. The chain couples TRBV30 to TRBJ1-4, with no clear D. Trimming stripped 7 bases from V and 4 bases from J, with 10 bases between. The CDR3 extends over 12 amino acids. CDR1 and CDR2 (germline): GTSNPN, SVGIG (reference sequence). CDR3 in amino acids: CASDGGNEKLFF. The CDR3 nucleotides read TGTGCCTCTGACGGCGGTAATGAAAAACTGTTTTTT.

In nucleotides, the CDR3 is TGTGCCAGCAGCCCCCTCTCTGGGCTAGGGGCTTACGAGCAGTACTTC. Its protein product is CASSPLSGLGAYEQYF. The chain uses TRBV5-6 and TRBJ2-7, with D tentatively TRBD1 (5 bases). Germline V gene lookup returns CDR1 SGHDT and CDR2 YYEEEE. V gave up 4 bases and J gave up 4 bases, with 21 bases separating them. This CDR3 is built from 16 residues. The entire variable domain, with the rest obtained from reference TRBV5-6 and TRBJ2-7, is as follows: DAGVTQSPTHLIKTRGQQVTLRCSPKSGHDTVSWYQQALGQGPQFIFQYYEEEERQRGNFPDRFSGHQFPNYSSELNVNALLLGDSALYLCASSPLSGLGAYEQYFGPGTRLTVT.

The CDR3 protein is CASTWGAGAGEKLFF. Here the CDR3 DNA reads TGTGCCAGTACCTGGGGTGCAGGGGCCGGTGAAAAACTGTTTTTT. V and J are TRBV19 and TRBJ1-4; D is possibly TRBD1 (6 bases). From germline, CDR1 is LNHDA and CDR2 SQIVND (reference sequence). The length of the CDR3 is 15 residues. Trimming removed 7 bases from V and 7 bases from J, with 19 bases in between.

This chain links TRBV12-5 with TRBJ1-1, with D unclear. Trimming took 1 base from V and 11 from J, leaving 8 bases between them. CDR3 length: 11 residues. Per the germline V gene, CDR1 is LGHNT and CDR2 is FRNRAP. The CDR3 DNA is TGTGCTAGTGGTTTGGGGAGAACGGCTTTCTTT. It translates to CASGLGRTAFF.

This clone was recorded a few times. V usage is TRBV28 and J usage is TRBJ2-5; TRBD1 agrees at 9 bases. The CDR3 totals 15 residues. Germline values: CDR1 MDHEN, CDR2 SYDVKM. V lost 4 bases to trimming and J lost 5 bases; unmatched junction nucleotides: 8. CDR3 coding DNA: TGTGCCAGCAGTTACTACAGGGGGCGGGGGGAGACCCAGTACTTC. This codes for CASSYYRGRGETQYF.

The gene calls are TRBV6-5 and TRBJ1-6, with D unresolved. CDR3 length equals 14 residues. CDR1 is MNHEY and CDR2 is SVGAGI in the germline V gene. Trimming left V 4 bases short and J 5 bases short, with 9 bases between. As DNA, the CDR3 is TGTGCCAGCAGTTTTCGGCAGGATAATTCACCCCTCCACTTT. This encodes CASSFRQDNSPLHF.

Points on this clone: The germline gene is not matched at one end of the junction; a read error may be the cause. The chain is built from TRBV7-2 and TRBJ2-3, with 9 positions matching TRBD2. Germline V gene lookup returns CDR1 SGHTA and CDR2 FQGNSA. The CDR3 runs to 14 residues. CDR3 DNA: TGTGCCGGCAGACTAGCGGACCGAACAGATACGCAGTATTTT. It codes for CAGRLADRTDTQYF.

The rearrangement uses TRBV2 and TRBJ1-1; TRBD1 aligns across 10 bases. The germline gives CDR1 SNHLY, CDR2 FYNNEI. V lost 6 bases, J lost 0 bases, and 4 bases stayed unmatched. CDR3 length: 15 amino acids. The CDR3 loop is CASRRTGGLNTEAFF. The CDR3 bases are TGTGCCAGCAGGCGGACAGGGGGGTTGAACACTGAAGCTTTCTTT.

The chain couples TRBV30 to TRBJ2-2; D is unresolved. Germline CDR1 is GTSNPN and CDR2 is SVGIG (reference sequence). Trimming took off 1 base at V and 2 bases at J, with 11 bases between the two ends. The CDR3 covers 15 residues. CDR3 in amino acids: CAWSAYLPNTGELFF. CDR3 DNA sequence: TGTGCCTGGAGTGCCTATCTGCCCAACACCGGGGAGCTGTTTTTT.

CDR3 sequence (DNA): TGTGCCAGCACCGCAGGGAGGGCCCCCAATCAGCCCCAGCATTTT. Protein product: CASTAGRAPNQPQHF. This rearrangement joins TRBV6-1 to TRBJ1-5; tentative D call: TRBD1 (5 bases). The CDR3 contains 15 residues. V dropped 7 bases and J dropped 3 bases, with 16 bases sitting between them. CDR1 and CDR2 (germline): MNHNS, SASEGT.

The chain couples TRBV5-6 to TRBJ2-3; D remains ambiguous. Germline CDR1 is SGHDT and CDR2 is YYEEEE. The germline V and J ends were trimmed by 2 bases and 2 bases, with 15 bases remaining between them. This CDR3 spans 16 amino acids. The CDR3, as DNA: TGTGCCAGCAGCTTTTTCGACATTAAGGACACAGATACGCAGTATTTT. The encoded protein is CASSFFDIKDTDTQYF.

This CDR3 reads CASRRGRRASEQFF. CDR3 nucleotides: TGTGCCAGCAGACGCGGGAGAAGGGCGAGTGAGCAGTTCTTC. V gene TRBV5-6 combines with J gene TRBJ2-1; 7 nucleotides line up with TRBD2. Germline V CDR1 and CDR2: SGHDT, YYEEEE. The CDR3 totals 14 residues. J was trimmed by 9 bases and V by 5 bases; bases with no gene match: 11.

The V and J genes are TRBV6-5 and TRBJ1-2; D unclear. The length of the CDR3 is 13 residues. The V end was cut by 1 base, the J end by 6 bases, with 9 bases between. The V gene's germline CDR1 is MNHEY and CDR2 SVGAGI. CDR3 DNA: TGTGCCAGCAGTTACTTGGAGGGCGATGGCTACACCTTC. Translation gives CASSYLEGDGYTF.

The rearrangement joins TRBV30 to TRBJ2-1, with TRBD2 identical over 8 bases. The junction had 15 bases not matched to a gene; V was cut back by 5 bases and J by 9 bases. The CDR3 runs 15 residues. The germline CDR1 and CDR2 sequences are GTSNPN and SVGIG (reference sequence). CDR3 protein: CAWGEGLGLMGEQFF. The CDR3 nucleotides read TGTGCCTGGGGGGAGGGACTAGGCCTCATGGGTGAGCAGTTCTTC.

The chain employs TRBV7-9 and TRBJ1-2, with 10 bases aligning to TRBD1. Germline values: CDR1 SEHNR, CDR2 FQNEAQ (reference sequence). J was trimmed by 4 bases and V by 4 bases; bases with no gene match: 9. The CDR3 spans 16 residues. The CDR3 sequence: CASSSPGDRGSYGYTF. The CDR3 bases are TGTGCCAGCAGCTCCCCTGGGGACAGGGGTAGCTATGGCTACACCTTC.

This clone was picked up one time. The chain combines TRBV2 with TRBJ2-7, with 8 bases fitting TRBD2. CDR1 and CDR2 (germline): SNHLY, FYNNEI. CDR3 length: 13 residues. J lost 8 bases, V lost 5 bases, and 8 bases had no gene match. CDR3 region: CASSLTSAYKQYF. The CDR3 DNA reads as TGTGCCAGCAGTTTGACTAGCGCTTACAAGCAGTACTTC.

The chain couples TRBV7-9 to TRBJ1-5; 7 nucleotides line up with TRBD1. This CDR3 spans 17 amino acids. In germline, CDR1 is SEHNR, CDR2 FQNEAQ (reference sequence). V was pared by 5 bases and J by 0 bases, with 10 bases of the junction left unmatched. The chain's CDR3 is CASSVTGLGYSNQPQHF. The CDR3 coding sequence is TGTGCCAGCAGCGTGACAGGGTTGGGATATAGCAATCAGCCCCAGCATTTT.

This clone occurred a few times. The chain recombines TRBV19 with TRBJ2-7, with a possible D match to TRBD2 (6 bases). V shed 5 bases and J shed 2 bases, with 13 bases lying between them. CDR3 length: 14 residues. The germline gives CDR1 LNHDA, CDR2 SQIVND (reference sequence). CDR3 nucleotide sequence: TGTGCCAGTAGTTTCGGGGGTCCTCCCTACGAGCAGTACTTC. This encodes CASSFGGPPYEQYF.

The CDR3 protein is CASSPRTSSGNEQFF. The CDR3 nucleotides are TGTGCCAGCTCACCAAGGACTAGCAGTGGGAATGAGCAGTTCTTC. The chain is built from TRBV18 and TRBJ2-1; 8 bases align to TRBD2. This CDR3 is built from 15 residues. With 2 bases clipped from V and 7 bases from J, the junction kept 7 bases outside the gene matches. CDR1 is KGHSH, CDR2 LQKENI, per germline.

This chain's CDR3 is CASKPGQGLPYEQYF. In DNA form, the CDR3 reads TGTGCCAGCAAACCGGGACAGGGCTTACCCTACGAGCAGTACTTC. The rearrangement uses TRBV25-1 and TRBJ2-7; TRBD1 matches at 9 bases. Trimming cost V 7 bases and J 2 bases; bases outside gene matches: 9. Looked up from germline, CDR1 is MGHDK and CDR2 is SYGVNS. This CDR3 has 15 residues.